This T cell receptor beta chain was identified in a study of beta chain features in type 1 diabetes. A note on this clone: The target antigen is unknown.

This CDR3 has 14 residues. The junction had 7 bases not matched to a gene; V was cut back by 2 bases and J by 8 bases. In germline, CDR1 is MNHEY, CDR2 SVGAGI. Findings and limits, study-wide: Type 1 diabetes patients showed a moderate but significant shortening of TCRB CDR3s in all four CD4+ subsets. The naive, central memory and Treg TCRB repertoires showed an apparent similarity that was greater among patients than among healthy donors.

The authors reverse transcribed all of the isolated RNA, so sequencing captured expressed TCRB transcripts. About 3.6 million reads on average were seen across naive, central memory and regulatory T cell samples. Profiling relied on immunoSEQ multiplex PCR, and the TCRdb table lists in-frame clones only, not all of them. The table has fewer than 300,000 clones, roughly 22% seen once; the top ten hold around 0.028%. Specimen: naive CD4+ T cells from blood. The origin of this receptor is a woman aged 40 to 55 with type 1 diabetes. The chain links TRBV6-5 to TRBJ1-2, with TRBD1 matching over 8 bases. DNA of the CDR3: TGTGCCAGCAGTTACGGGAGACAGGGGTTAGGCTACACCTTC. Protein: CASSYGRQGLGYTF.